Listed here are 30 T cell receptor beta chains from one sample, sequenced in a study of T cell changes during pregnancy in multiple sclerosis. Some clones are missing from TCRdb's copy, which holds only in-frame ones; the method was immunoSEQ multiplex PCR. The profile shows roughly 67,000 clones, about nine tenths of them singletons. The sample was peripheral blood, taken in the second trimester of pregnancy. All receptors derive from a female donor with multiple sclerosis, enrolled in a pregnancy study.

The genes are TRBV19 and TRBJ2-7, with 7 positions matching TRBD1. Per the germline V gene, CDR1 is LNHDA and CDR2 is SQIVND (reference sequence). This CDR3 spans 15 amino acids. Trimming at V came to 6 bases and at J to 0 bases, leaving 8 bases not matched to a gene. The CDR3 nucleotides are TGTGCCAGTAGCCGCCTGGGACAGAGCTCCTACGAGCAGTACTTC. Protein sequence: CASSRLGQSSYEQYF.

The chain recombines TRBV5-1 with TRBJ1-1; tentatively, D is TRBD1 (6 bases). Per germline, CDR1 SGHRS and CDR2 YFSETQ. V lost 4 bases and J 3 bases, leaving 13 bases between the germline ends. The CDR3 sequence is 14 residues long. The CDR3 DNA sequence: TGCGCCAGCAGCCTACAGGGTCGCGACACTGAAGCTTTCTTT. Amino acid sequence: CASSLQGRDTEAFF.

J is TRBJ2-3 and V is TRBV6-4; 10 bases agree with TRBD1. This CDR3 has 15 residues. After removal of 2 bases from V and 1 base from J, the junction contained 0 bases not matched to a gene. Germline CDR1 MRHNA, CDR2 SNTAGT. The CDR3 DNA reads TGTGCCAGCAGTGACGGGACAGGGGGCACAGATACGCAGTATTTT. Its translation: CASSDGTGGTDTQYF.

In nucleotides, the CDR3 is TGTGCCAGCAGTGTCGGGGGAAACACCGGGGAGCTGTTTTTT. Translated: CASSVGGNTGELFF. The chain links TRBV2 to TRBJ2-2, with D possibly being TRBD2 (6 bases). The CDR3 totals 14 residues. V lost 4 bases and J lost 2, with 8 bases in between. The germline gives CDR1 SNHLY, CDR2 FYNNEI.

DNA of the CDR3: TGCGCCAGCAGCCTCCCGGACAGGGGAGATGGCTACACCTTC. As protein: CASSLPDRGDGYTF. V gene TRBV5-1 combines with J gene TRBJ1-2; 9 nucleotides agree with TRBD1. V lost 4 bases and J lost 6; bases outside the gene matches: 7. Germline CDR1 is SGHRS and CDR2 is YFSETQ. The CDR3 contains 14 residues.

The chain has TRBV5-4 and TRBJ1-5, with D possibly being TRBD1 (5 bases). The CDR3 has 15 amino acids. The germline CDR1 and CDR2 sequences are SGHNT and YYREEE (reference sequence). The V end was cut by 4 bases, the J end by 5 bases, with 16 bases between. The CDR3 reads CASSQTKQDDQPQHF. The CDR3 DNA is TGTGCCAGCAGCCAAACAAAACAGGACGATCAGCCCCAGCATTTT.

The chain joins TRBV6-4 to TRBJ2-2; D gene uncertain. The V end lost 6 bases, the J end lost 5 bases, and 10 bases lay between the germline ends. The germline V gene encodes CDR1 MRHNA and CDR2 SNTAGT. This CDR3 has 13 residues. CDR3 in amino acids: CASSPTRTGELFF. The DNA of the CDR3 is TGTGCCAGCAGCCCCACCCGGACCGGGGAGCTGTTTTTT.

V usage is TRBV18 and J usage is TRBJ1-2, with 7 bases matching TRBD1. CDR1 is KGHSH, CDR2 LQKENI, per germline. CDR3 length: 16 residues. V trimming: 3 bases; J trimming: 0 bases; junction bases outside the gene matches: 7. CDR3 amino acids: CASSPPNRGANYGYTF. The CDR3 DNA is TGTGCCAGCTCACCGCCTAACAGGGGAGCTAACTATGGCTACACCTTC. The full variable domain, with the rest looked up from reference TRBV18 and TRBJ1-2, is NAGVMQNPRHLVRRRGQEARLRCSPMKGHSHVYWYRQLPEEGLKFMVYLQKENIIDESGMPKERFSAEFPKEGPSILRIQQVVRGDSAAYFCASSPPNRGANYGYTFGSGTRLTVV.

This clone was detected once. The rearrangement joins TRBV6-5 to TRBJ2-7, with a weak D call TRBD2 (5 bases). The germline CDR1 and CDR2 sequences are MNHEY and SVGAGI. Trimming removed 11 bases from V and 7 bases from J, with 18 bases in between. The CDR3 has 12 amino acids. The CDR3 is CAPIEGSREQYF. The CDR3 nucleotides are TGTGCCCCGATAGAGGGTTCTCGGGAGCAGTACTTC.

The CDR3 protein is CASSLVSTTNTDTQYF. The DNA for the CDR3 is TGTGCCAGCAGCTTAGTCTCCACCACTAACACAGATACGCAGTATTTT. The chain carries TRBV11-3 and TRBJ2-3, with D unclear. Germline lookup yields CDR1 SGHNT and CDR2 YENEEA. Trimming left V 1 base short and J 2 bases short, with 13 bases between. This CDR3 has 16 residues.

The chain joins TRBV5-6 to TRBJ1-1, with 9 bases fitting TRBD1. V gave up 4 bases and J gave up 0 bases; unmatched junction bases: 10. CDR3 size: 17 residues. Germline values: CDR1 SGHDT, CDR2 YYEEEE. The CDR3 DNA follows: TGTGCCAGCAGCGGAACCGGGACAGGGAGAGTGAACACTGAAGCTTTCTTT. Its translation: CASSGTGTGRVNTEAFF.

The genes are TRBV11-2 and TRBJ2-1, with 16 positions matching TRBD2. Trimming took 2 bases from V and 1 from J; bases not matched to a gene: 5. Germline assignment: CDR1 SGHAT and CDR2 FQNNGV. This CDR3 has 19 residues. The CDR3 nucleotides are TGTGCCAGCAGCTTAAAGGGACTAGCGGGGGGGCCATCCTACAATGAGCAGTTCTTC. Encoded protein: CASSLKGLAGGPSYNEQFF.

The chain is built from TRBV5-5 and TRBJ1-5; maybe TRBD1 (5 bases). The CDR3 spans 13 residues. Germline assignment: CDR1 SGHKS and CDR2 YYEKEE (reference sequence). The V end was cut by 4 bases, the J end by 4 bases, with 9 bases between. The CDR3 DNA is TGTGCCAGCAGCCCGGGGGGGAATCAGCCCCAGCATTTT. Protein: CASSPGGNQPQHF.

The table lists this clone with a count of one. The genes are TRBV6-1 and TRBJ2-7; 10 nucleotides line up with TRBD2. From germline, CDR1 is MNHNS and CDR2 SASEGT. V lost 1 base, J lost 0 bases, and 0 bases stayed unmatched. This CDR3 contains 15 residues. The CDR3: CASSEGLAGSYEQYF. As DNA, the CDR3 is TGTGCCAGCAGTGAAGGACTAGCGGGCTCCTACGAGCAGTACTTC.

The genes are TRBV18 and TRBJ2-2, with D hard to call. With 0 bases removed from V and 5 bases from J, the gap between germline ends came to 7 bases. This CDR3 is built from 14 residues. Per germline, CDR1 KGHSH and CDR2 LQKENI. CDR3 sequence: CASSPPHGTGELFF. The CDR3 region has the DNA TGTGCCAGCTCACCACCCCACGGGACCGGGGAGCTGTTTTTT.

This clone was counted only a few times. The chain recombines TRBV30 with TRBJ1-3; a weak D match, TRBD1 (5 bases). The V end was cut by 4 bases, the J end by 0 bases, with 16 bases between. The CDR3 is made up of 16 amino acids. Germline CDR1 reads GTSNPN; CDR2 reads SVGIG (reference sequence). The CDR3: CAWMSWGRRSGNTIYF. The CDR3 nucleotides are TGTGCCTGGATGAGTTGGGGCAGGCGCTCTGGAAACACCATATATTTT.

The chain recombines TRBV11-3 with TRBJ2-1, with 9 bases aligning to TRBD2. Germline lookup yields CDR1 SGHNT and CDR2 YENEEA. The J segment lost 7 bases and the V segment lost 4 bases, leaving 8 bases of the junction unmatched. This CDR3 is built from 15 residues. The CDR3 sequence: CASSSAGGWGNEQFF. In nucleotides, the CDR3 is TGTGCCAGCAGCTCAGCGGGGGGCTGGGGGAATGAGCAGTTCTTC. Filled out from reference TRBV11-3 and TRBJ2-1, the complete variable domain reads EAGVVQSPRYKIIEKKQPVAFWCNPISGHNTLYWYLQNLGQGPELLIRYENEEAVDDSQLPKDRFSAERLKGVDSTLKIQPAELGDSAVYLCASSSAGGWGNEQFFGPGTRLTVL.

J is TRBJ2-5 and V is TRBV18; a weak D match, TRBD1 (6 bases). The ends were cut back, 0 bases at V and 2 bases at J, with 13 bases in the middle. Germline values: CDR1 KGHSH, CDR2 LQKENI. The CDR3 covers 16 residues. CDR3 loop: CASSPPLGQTQETQYF. CDR3 nucleotides: TGTGCCAGCTCACCACCTCTGGGACAAACACAAGAGACCCAGTACTTC.

Note on this clone: The junction and the germline gene differ at one end; a read error may be behind it. The V and J genes are TRBV6-4 and TRBJ1-1; D is perhaps TRBD1 (5 bases). CDR1 is MRHNA, CDR2 SNTAGT, per germline. This CDR3 is 14 amino acids long. The CDR3 reads CASTRPGMNTKAFF. The CDR3 bases are TGTGCCAGCACCCGTCCAGGGATGAACACTAAAGCTTTCTTT.

The V and J genes are TRBV19 and TRBJ1-1, with TRBD1 matching 9 bases. Trimming took 2 bases from V and 5 from J; bases not matched to a gene: 9. Germline V lookup: CDR1 LNHDA, CDR2 SQIVND (reference sequence). The CDR3 has 16 residues. CDR3 sequence reads: CASSIIRGQGRTEAFF. CDR3 coding DNA: TGTGCCAGTAGTATAATCAGGGGACAGGGACGGACTGAAGCTTTCTTT. Variable domain in full (rest from reference TRBV19 and TRBJ1-1): DGGITQSPKYLFRKEGQNVTLSCEQNLNHDAMYWYRQDPGQGLRLIYYSQIVNDFQKGDIAEGYSVSREKKESFPLTVTSAQKNPTAFYLCASSIIRGQGRTEAFFGQGTRLTVV.

The chain employs TRBV30 and TRBJ1-5, with D possibly being TRBD1 (5 bases). Germline CDR1 GTSNPN, CDR2 SVGIG (reference sequence). The CDR3 consists of 15 residues. V was cut by 4 bases and J by 0 bases, with 13 bases left in between. CDR3 in DNA: TGTGCCTGGAACGGGGGGAAGGATAGCAATCAGCCCCAGCATTTT. Protein: CAWNGGKDSNQPQHF.

This clone was counted only a few times. This chain links TRBV27 with TRBJ1-1; 8 positions agree with TRBD1. The CDR3 totals 14 residues. The V gene end was trimmed by 2 bases and the J gene end by 5 bases; junction bases not matched to a gene: 4. Germline CDR1 MNHEY, CDR2 SMNVEV (reference sequence). The CDR3 DNA is TGTGCCAGCAGTTTACAATGGACAGGGACTGAAGCTTTCTTT. Its translation: CASSLQWTGTEAFF.

CDR3 sequence reads: CASSVGLDSTDTQYF. CDR3 in DNA: TGCGCCAGCAGCGTGGGACTAGACAGCACAGATACGCAGTATTTT. The rearrangement links TRBV5-1 to TRBJ2-3, with 8 positions matching TRBD2. This CDR3 spans 15 amino acids. V lost 4 bases to trimming and J lost 0 bases; unmatched junction nucleotides: 4. Germline CDR1 SGHRS, CDR2 YFSETQ.

The rearrangement uses TRBV5-6 and TRBJ2-3; TRBD2 matches at 7 bases. CDR3 size: 15 residues. J gave up 2 bases and V 7 bases, and 10 bases lay outside the gene matches. CDR1 and CDR2 (germline): SGHDT, YYEEEE. CDR3 in DNA: TGTGCCAGCGGAAGGAGGAGCGGGGTCACAGATACGCAGTATTTT. This codes for CASGRRSGVTDTQYF.

This clone has just a few counts. Written as DNA, the CDR3 is TGCGCCAGCAGTGAGTCGAGTGACAGGCCGGAGACCCAGTACTTC. Protein sequence: CASSESSDRPETQYF. This rearrangement joins TRBV10-1 to TRBJ2-5; a weak D match, TRBD1 (6 bases). V was pared by 0 bases and J by 5 bases, with 13 bases between. Germline CDR1 is WNHNN and CDR2 is SYGVQD (reference sequence). The CDR3 contains 15 residues.

V usage is TRBV30 and J usage is TRBJ2-5; the match to TRBD2 covers 10 bases. Germline V CDR1 and CDR2: GTSNPN, SVGIG (reference sequence). The V gene end was trimmed by 8 bases and the J gene end by 5 bases; junction bases not matched to a gene: 8. The CDR3 totals 13 residues. This CDR3 reads CAGKRGGSETQYF. The CDR3 region has the DNA TGTGCCGGGAAGCGGGGGGGGTCGGAGACCCAGTACTTC.

The rearrangement joins TRBV7-6 to TRBJ2-5, with TRBD2 identical over 7 bases. The V and J ends lost 2 bases and 0 bases, in that order; junction bases with no gene match: 6. The length of the CDR3 is 16 residues. The germline CDR1 and CDR2 sequences are SGHVS and FNYEAQ. The DNA of the CDR3 is TGTGCCAGCAGCTTACTCCTAGCGGACAACCAAGAGACCCAGTACTTC. Its protein is CASSLLLADNQETQYF. The variable domain in full, with the rest retrieved from reference TRBV7-6 and TRBJ2-5, is GAGVSQSPRYKVTKRGQDVALRCDPISGHVSLYWYRQALGQGPEFLTYFNYEAQQDKSGLPNDRFSAERPEGSISTLTIQRTEQRDSAMYRCASSLLLADNQETQYFGPGTRLLVL.

The chain recombines TRBV2 with TRBJ1-1; D gene uncertain. Germline CDR1 is SNHLY and CDR2 is FYNNEI. V was shortened by 8 bases and J by 5 bases, with 15 bases between the two germline ends. This CDR3 comprises 13 residues. The CDR3 DNA sequence: TGTGCCAGCGCCCTAGAGGCTGGGACTGAAGCTTTCTTT. This translates into CASALEAGTEAFF.

The V gene is TRBV4-2, the J gene TRBJ2-1; a possible D gene is TRBD2 (7 bases). CDR3 length: 18 residues. Germline V gene data show CDR1 as LGHNA and CDR2 as YNFKEQ. V gave up 2 bases and J gave up 9 bases, with 26 bases separating them. CDR3 in DNA: TGTGCCAGCAGCCAACTAACTAGCGAGGGGGAATTCAGTATTGAGCAGTTCTTC. Residues: CASSQLTSEGEFSIEQFF.

CDR3: CASSLRGQGTEAFF. In DNA form, the CDR3 reads TGTGCCAGCAGCTTAAGAGGACAGGGCACTGAAGCTTTCTTT. The gene calls are TRBV7-3 and TRBJ1-1, with 8 bases fitting TRBD1. Per germline, CDR1 SGHTA and CDR2 FQGTGA. Trimming at V came to 1 base and at J to 4 bases, leaving 2 bases not matched to a gene. The CDR3 length is 14 residues.